The 8 T cell receptor beta chains listed next were all sequenced from one sample in a study of T cells in Graves' hyperthyroidism and ophthalmopathy (dated by TCRdb to the late 2010s). Libraries were made using multiplex PCR. The reads were generated on an Illumina HiSeq 2000. The TCR beta CDR3 regions were amplified from RNA transcripts. The TCR CDR3 was subjected to a first round of RT-PCR using the HTBI primer set and the Qiagen OneStep RT-PCR kit. TCRdb reworked the public reads: Q25 trimming with fastp, MiXCR clone assembly, productive beta chains retained. Under each unique CDR3 protein, matching rows form one entry showing the most common genes and DNA. The sample table lists roughly 500,000 distinct CDR3 sequences, roughly 50% of them with a count of one. The leading ten clones occupy over 15% of the sample. The sequencing input was peripheral blood or thyroid tissue (not recorded which). All receptors derive from an adult woman with Graves' disease, either hyperthyroidism or ophthalmopathy (not recorded which).

This clonotype was seen at least ten times. The chain employs TRBV7-2 and TRBJ2-5; 7 bases agree with TRBD1. With 3 bases clipped from V and 3 bases from J, the junction kept 1 base outside the gene matches. Germline V gene lookup returns CDR1 SGHTA and CDR2 FQGNSA. The CDR3 consists of 13 residues. In DNA form, the CDR3 reads TGTGCCAGCAGCTTCGGGACAGAAGAGACCCAGTACTTC. It specifies CASSFGTEETQYF.

V gene TRBV7-9 combines with J gene TRBJ1-4; 7 nucleotides line up with TRBD1. Germline CDR1 SEHNR, CDR2 FQNEAQ (reference sequence). The CDR3 totals 14 residues. Trimming cost V 1 base and J 8 bases; bases outside gene matches: 4. The CDR3 sequence: CASSLVTQGEKLFF. The CDR3 DNA reads as TGTGCCAGCAGCTTAGTAACACAGGGGGAAAAACTGTTTTTT.

This clonotype was found many times. The chain links TRBV14 to TRBJ2-2; D gene unclear. V lost 2 bases to trimming and J lost 2 bases, with 9 bases between them. This CDR3 is built from 15 residues. In germline, CDR1 is SGHDN, CDR2 FVKESK. This chain's CDR3 is CASSQSRDNTGELFF. CDR3 bases: TGTGCCAGCAGCCAAAGTAGGGATAACACCGGGGAGCTGTTTTTT.

This clonotype was detected ten times or more. The chain recombines TRBV7-9 with TRBJ1-2, with 8 bases identical to TRBD1. Germline CDR1 reads SEHNR; CDR2 reads FQNEAQ (reference sequence). V dropped 5 bases and J dropped 5; count of bases not matched to a gene: 10. The CDR3 consists of 15 residues. The CDR3 loop is CASSQTPRTGYGYTF. The DNA of the CDR3 is TGTGCCAGCAGCCAGACCCCCCGGACAGGGTATGGCTACACCTTC.

This clonotype appeared many times. The V gene is TRBV5-1, the J gene TRBJ2-7; 8 positions match TRBD2. Trimming cost V 4 bases and J 2 bases; bases outside gene matches: 8. The V gene's germline CDR1 is SGHRS and CDR2 YFSETQ. The CDR3 has 15 amino acids. CDR3 bases: TGCGCCAGCAGCGACCAAGCGGGAGTAACCTACGAGCAGTACTTC. It specifies CASSDQAGVTYEQYF.

In its sample, this clonotype was seen many times. This chain connects TRBV6-6 to TRBJ2-5; D is perhaps TRBD1 or TRBD2 (6 bases each). V was clipped by 6 bases and J by 2 bases, with 13 bases between them. Germline CDR1 MNHNY, CDR2 SVGAGI (reference sequence). This CDR3 spans 14 amino acids. The CDR3: CASRAGEVQETQYF. The CDR3 DNA reads TGTGCCAGCAGAGCAGGGGAGGTTCAAGAGACCCAGTACTTC.

The chain has TRBV10-3 and TRBJ2-1; D is uncertain. Germline V gene data show CDR1 as ENHRY and CDR2 as SYGVKD. This CDR3 has 12 amino acids. The V end lost 3 bases, the J end lost 9 bases, and 9 bases lay between the germline ends. The CDR3 DNA reads TGTGCCATCAGTGATATCGGTAGTGAGCAGTTCTTC. It translates to CAISDIGSEQFF.

This clonotype was detected a few times. The V call is TRBV20-1, the J call TRBJ2-7, with D tentatively TRBD1 or TRBD2 (5 bases each). Germline V lookup: CDR1 DFQATT, CDR2 SNEGSKA (reference sequence). V was cut by 0 bases and J by 0 bases, with 9 bases left in between. The CDR3 totals 14 residues. CDR3 in DNA: TGCAGTGCTAGAGATGAGGGGACCTCCTACGAGCAGTACTTC. Its protein is CSARDEGTSYEQYF.